The 6 T cell receptor beta chains in this list originate from one sample, sequenced in a study of tumor-infiltrating lymphocytes in primary liver carcinoma. The investigators made TCR beta cDNA from roughly 460 ng total RNA, using a constant-region primer. What produced the TCR beta libraries was three nested multiplex PCR rounds using slightly modified ARM-PCR. It was with TRBV1-TRBV30 forward primers and a C-beta reverse primer that the first two PCR rounds were run, at around 11 cycles each. One entry per CDR3 protein results from TCRdb running MiXCR on the multiplex PCR reads. Altogether about 300,000 distinct CDR3 sequences are present, 60% to 80% being singletons, with the ten largest covering roughly 9%. The source of the blood RNA was unsorted whole blood, and germline DNA was extracted as well. Material for sequencing was peripheral blood. These receptors were obtained from a man in his forties or fifties with primary liver carcinoma and hepatitis B virus infection.

With respect to this clonotype: Given the absence of the conserved phenylalanine or tryptophan at the CDR3 end, a read error is likely. The DNA is omitted, as the CDR3 cannot be located on it reliably, and the CDR3 follows TCRdb's listing. The rearrangement uses TRBV28 and TRBJ1-1. Per germline, CDR1 MDHEN and CDR2 SYDVKM. Ends included, the CDR3 has 11 residues. The CDR3 reads CASGRRNEGLL.

The chain combines TRBV28 with TRBJ2-6; unclear D gene. The ends were cut back, 5 bases at V and 2 bases at J, with 10 bases in the middle. This CDR3 contains 15 residues. Germline V gene data show CDR1 as MDHEN and CDR2 as SYDVKM. CDR3 coding DNA: TGTGCCAGCAGTCCTCAGCTGGCTGGGGCCAACGTCCTGACTTTC. The encoded protein is CASSPQLAGANVLTF.

V is TRBV5-4 and J is TRBJ2-4; 10 nucleotides align to TRBD2. V shed 0 bases and J 12 bases; nucleotides not matched to a gene: 6. This CDR3 has 14 amino acids. Per the germline V gene, CDR1 is SGHNT and CDR2 is YYREEE (reference sequence). DNA for the CDR3: TGTGCCAGCAGCTTGGGAGCGGGAGGGGACACTCAGTACTTC. It translates to CASSLGAGGDTQYF.

Of note for this clonotype: It may be a read error: a sequence one base away is much more abundant. This chain connects TRBV6-5 to TRBJ1-6; the D is unclear. Germline loops: CDR1 MNHEY, CDR2 SVGAGI. This CDR3 contains 17 residues. The CDR3 loop is CASNYSAGTGYNSPLHF. The CDR3 DNA is TGTGCCAGCAATTACTCGGCAGGAACTGGCTATAATTCACCCCTCCACTTT.

A note on this clonotype: Given a much more abundant clone one base away, this may be a read error. The chain has TRBV12-3 or TRBV12-4 and TRBJ2-2, with D unclear. The CDR3 has 14 residues. The CDR3: CVSSLAEITGELFF. The CDR3, as DNA: TGTGTCAGCAGTTTAGCCGAGATCACCGGGGAGCTGTTTTTT.

Concerning this clonotype: Given a much more abundant clone one base away, this may be a read error. This sequence joins TRBV4-3 and TRBJ1-4; unclear D gene. CDR1 LGHNA and CDR2 YSLEER come from the germline V gene. This CDR3 is 17 amino acids long. V shed 1 base and J shed 7 bases, with 19 bases lying between them. The CDR3 region has the DNA TGCGCCAGCAGCCAAGGAACTACAGCCACTCCTTCTGAAAAACTGTTTTTT. This gives the protein CASSQGTTATPSEKLFF.